The 26 T cell receptor beta chains given below trace back to one sample, sequenced in a study of radiation and T cells in renal cell carcinoma. As to time point: blood 2 weeks post-SBRT. As to treatment: 15 Gy SBRT to primary tumor, nephrectomy 4 weeks later. The data were produced by immunoSEQ multiplex PCR, yet TCRdb's version contains in-frame clones alone and is incomplete. The data contain around 60,000 clones, roughly 79% of them singletons. The sequencing here drew on blood, taken from a patient whose treatment included radiotherapy and nephrectomy. The receptors shown here come from a man aged 55 to 70 with renal cell carcinoma.

This clone was counted a few times. In nucleotides, the CDR3 is TGTGCCAGCAGTGTGGGACAGGGTAGAGAAAAACTGTTTTTT. Protein product: CASSVGQGREKLFF. The rearrangement links TRBV6-1 to TRBJ1-4, with TRBD1 matching 9 bases. Trimming took 4 bases from V and 8 from J; bases not matched to a gene: 5. The CDR3 runs 14 residues. CDR1 is MNHNS and CDR2 is SASEGT in the germline V gene.

The J gene is TRBJ1-3, the V gene TRBV19; 8 positions agree with TRBD1. V lost 8 bases to trimming and J lost 2 bases; unmatched junction nucleotides: 5. Per germline, CDR1 LNHDA and CDR2 SQIVND (reference sequence). This CDR3 has 14 amino acids. This CDR3 reads CASFSGGPGNTIYF. DNA of the CDR3: TGTGCCAGTTTTTCAGGGGGCCCTGGAAACACCATATATTTT.

The genes are TRBV5-1 and TRBJ2-3, with 7 nucleotides matching TRBD2. Germline loops: CDR1 SGHRS, CDR2 YFSETQ. The CDR3 sequence is 16 residues long. Unmatched junction bases numbered 8, after V lost 1 base and J lost 3 bases. CDR3 coding DNA: TGCGCCAGCAGCTTGTTATTAGCGGGTCAGACAGATACGCAGTATTTT. It is translated as CASSLLLAGQTDTQYF.

J is TRBJ1-2 and V is TRBV2; a weak D match, TRBD1 (5 bases). The V end was cut by 2 bases, the J end by 2 bases, with 12 bases between. Germline CDR1 is SNHLY and CDR2 is FYNNEI. This CDR3 has 15 residues. The CDR3 sequence is CASSEQGVYNYGYTF. CDR3 coding DNA: TGTGCCAGCAGTGAACAGGGAGTGTACAACTATGGCTACACCTTC.

The chain has TRBV9 and TRBJ1-3; D ambiguous. In germline, CDR1 is SGDLS, CDR2 YYNGEE. V shed 4 bases and J shed 4 bases, with 6 bases lying between them. The CDR3 runs 12 residues. CDR3 protein: CASSPTGNTIYF. CDR3 coding DNA: TGTGCCAGCAGCCCCACGGGAAACACCATATATTTT.

V gene TRBV7-2 combines with J gene TRBJ2-1; TRBD2 aligns across 10 bases. Germline CDR1 and CDR2: SGHTA and FQGNSA. V shed 4 bases and J 10 bases; nucleotides not matched to a gene: 10. The length of the CDR3 is 15 residues. CDR3 in amino acids: CASSSLAGGLWEQFF. The DNA for the CDR3 is TGTGCCAGCAGCTCGTTAGCGGGAGGTTTGTGGGAGCAGTTCTTC.

The CDR3 region has the DNA TGTGCCTGGAGAACAGCTGGGGGCTATGGCTACACCTTC. Protein sequence: CAWRTAGGYGYTF. The gene calls are TRBV30 and TRBJ1-2; the D gene is possibly TRBD1 (5 bases). Per germline, CDR1 GTSNPN and CDR2 SVGIG (reference sequence). The CDR3 has 13 residues. Trimming left V 3 bases short and J 4 bases short, with 12 bases between.

The CDR3 nucleotides read TGTGCCAGTAGTAACCGGGCTAGCTCGGGGACAGGAGATACGCAGTATTTT. Translated, it gives CASSNRASSGTGDTQYF. The V and J genes are TRBV19 and TRBJ2-3, with TRBD1 matching 8 bases. The J segment lost 5 bases and the V segment lost 4 bases, leaving 14 bases of the junction unmatched. Germline loops: CDR1 LNHDA, CDR2 SQIVND (reference sequence). The CDR3 covers 17 residues.

This chain joins TRBV11-1 and TRBJ2-2; maybe TRBD1 (6 bases). The CDR3 sequence is 16 residues long. The germline V gene encodes CDR1 SGHAT and CDR2 FQDESV (reference sequence). Trimming left V 0 bases short and J 3 bases short, with 11 bases between. CDR3: CASSLAGRGDTGELFF. The CDR3 bases are TGTGCCAGCAGCTTAGCGGGCAGGGGAGACACCGGGGAGCTGTTTTTT.

The rearrangement links TRBV7-2 to TRBJ2-7; 9 bases align to TRBD2. CDR3 length equals 14 residues. The V segment lost 3 bases and the J segment 4 bases; nucleotides outside the gene matches: 4. Germline V CDR1 and CDR2: SGHTA, FQGNSA. The CDR3 loop is CASSFQRGEYEQYF. In DNA, the CDR3 is TGTGCCAGCAGCTTCCAGCGGGGGGAATACGAGCAGTACTTC.

V and J are TRBV2 and TRBJ1-2; TRBD1 is a possible D gene (5 bases). From germline, CDR1 is SNHLY and CDR2 FYNNEI. The length of the CDR3 is 13 residues. Trimming removed 7 bases at V and 6 bases at J, with 15 bases between. DNA of the CDR3: TGTGCCAGCACCATGCAGGGAGGCGATGGCTACACCTTC. Translated, it gives CASTMQGGDGYTF.

V gene TRBV4-1 combines with J gene TRBJ1-2; D is unclear. CDR3 size: 14 residues. The V gene's germline CDR1 is MGHRA and CDR2 YSYEKL. Trimming cost V 0 bases and J 2 bases, with 7 bases left between them. CDR3 bases: TGCGCCAGCAGCCAAGATCCAGCCAACTATGGCTACACCTTC. Translated, it gives CASSQDPANYGYTF.

The chain carries TRBV7-2 and TRBJ2-2, with D unclear. Germline V gene lookup returns CDR1 SGHTA and CDR2 FQGNSA. CDR3 length: 14 amino acids. V was trimmed by 5 bases and J by 8 bases, leaving 15 bases between them. The CDR3 is CASSRIITTGELFF. The CDR3 coding sequence is TGTGCCAGCAGCCGTATTATCACGACGGGGGAGCTGTTTTTT.

In this sample, this clone turned up a few times. The J gene is TRBJ1-1, the V gene TRBV9, with D possibly TRBD1 on 5 matching bases. Germline V CDR1 and CDR2: SGDLS, YYNGEE. This CDR3 spans 13 amino acids. V was shortened by 4 bases and J by 3 bases, with 10 bases between the two germline ends. CDR3 DNA sequence: TGTGCCAGCAGCCCCCCGGGGGACACTGAAGCTTTCTTT. Translated: CASSPPGDTEAFF. The full variable domain, rest sourced from reference TRBV9 and TRBJ1-1, is DSGVTQTPKHLITATGQRVTLRCSPRSGDLSVYWYQQSLDQGLQFLIQYYNGEERAKGNILERFSAQQFPDLHSELNLSSLELGDSALYFCASSPPGDTEAFFGQGTRLTVV.

The chain employs TRBV10-1 and TRBJ2-1, with TRBD1 matching over 7 bases. V lost 0 bases, J lost 14 bases, and 7 bases stayed unmatched. CDR3 length: 13 amino acids. In germline, CDR1 is WNHNN, CDR2 SYGVQD (reference sequence). The CDR3 region has the DNA TGCGCCAGCAGTGAGTCTGGGACAGAGGTTAAGTTCTTC. Its protein is CASSESGTEVKFF.

The J gene is TRBJ1-1, the V gene TRBV6-1; weak D call: TRBD1 (5 bases). The CDR3 is made up of 11 amino acids. CDR1 is MNHNS, CDR2 SASEGT, per germline. V dropped 5 bases and J dropped 10 bases, with 11 bases sitting between them. CDR3 residues: CASSWGTGAFF. CDR3 coding DNA: TGTGCCAGCAGTTGGGGGACGGGAGCTTTCTTT.

The chain is built from TRBV11-3 and TRBJ2-5; TRBD2 aligns across 7 bases. Trimming at V came to 3 bases and at J to 3 bases, leaving 1 base not matched to a gene. Germline CDR1 reads SGHNT; CDR2 reads YENEEA. The CDR3 sequence is 13 residues long. CDR3 sequence (DNA): TGTGCCAGCAGCTTCGGGGGGAAAGAGACCCAGTACTTC. Translation gives CASSFGGKETQYF.

Points on this clone: One end of the junction varies from germline; a read error may be responsible. The V and J genes are TRBV20-1 and TRBJ1-1; D gene ambiguous. Germline V CDR1 and CDR2: DFQATT, SNEGSKA (reference sequence). The CDR3 sequence is 10 residues long. In DNA form, the CDR3 reads TGCGGTGCCGGGCGGCCTGAAGCTTTCTTT. Translated: CGAGRPEAFF.

This clone was observed a handful of times. This chain joins TRBV10-3 and TRBJ2-1; no clear D gene. Trimming stripped 0 bases from V and 8 bases from J, with 11 bases between. This CDR3 contains 14 residues. CDR1 is ENHRY and CDR2 is SYGVKD in the germline V gene. CDR3 sequence: CAISESASPHEQFF. The CDR3 nucleotides read TGTGCCATCAGTGAGTCAGCTAGTCCCCATGAGCAGTTCTTC.

The CDR3 sequence is CASSLGTSGGSGYNEQFF. The CDR3 DNA reads as TGCGCCAGCAGCTTAGGGACTAGCGGGGGTTCGGGCTACAATGAGCAGTTCTTC. The rearrangement links TRBV5-1 to TRBJ2-1; 14 nucleotides line up with TRBD2. Trimming removed 2 bases from V and 3 bases from J; junction bases left unmatched: 7. Germline CDR1 is SGHRS and CDR2 is YFSETQ. The CDR3 is 18 residues long.

The gene calls are TRBV5-1 and TRBJ2-1, with D possibly matching TRBD1 (6 bases). CDR3 size: 21 residues. The V end was cut by 1 base, the J end by 5 bases, with 31 bases between. The germline V gene has CDR1 SGHRS and CDR2 YFSETQ. The CDR3 nucleotides are TGCGCCAGCAGCTTGCAAGACAGGCGGGTTGGTCGTAAGACCGTAAACAATGAGCAGTTCTTC. Its protein product is CASSLQDRRVGRKTVNNEQFF.

The genes are TRBV4-3 and TRBJ1-1; a weak D match, TRBD1 (6 bases). Trimming pared 2 bases from V and 3 bases from J, leaving 16 bases between. The CDR3 totals 16 residues. From germline, CDR1 is LGHNA and CDR2 YSLEER. Here the CDR3 DNA reads TGCGCCAGCAGCCAACAAACGGGACAAGAGGACACTGAAGCTTTCTTT. Translated, it gives CASSQQTGQEDTEAFF.

This chain links TRBV27 with TRBJ2-7; 7 bases are shared with TRBD1. V shed 5 bases, J shed 5 bases, and the junction held 18 bases outside the gene matches. The CDR3 extends over 17 amino acids. CDR1 and CDR2 from the germline V gene are MNHEY and SMNVEV (reference sequence). CDR3 protein: CASSLTTRDSQRHEQYF. CDR3 bases: TGTGCCAGCAGTCTTACAACCCGGGACAGTCAGCGACACGAGCAGTACTTC.

The CDR3 loop reads CATFQGGGAEEQYF. As DNA, the CDR3 is TGCGCCACATTTCAGGGCGGGGGGGCGGAAGAGCAGTACTTC. The chain recombines TRBV10-2 with TRBJ2-5, with 9 bases identical to TRBD2. The CDR3 totals 14 residues. V was clipped by 10 bases and J by 11 bases; unmatched bases: 17. Germline CDR1 WSHSY, CDR2 SAAADI.

This clone appeared a single time. V and J are TRBV7-2 and TRBJ2-3; 10 nucleotides line up with TRBD2. Germline V gene sequence: CDR1 SGHTA, CDR2 FQGNSA. Trimming took 1 base from V and 2 from J; bases not matched to a gene: 3. The CDR3 is 16 residues long. CDR3 amino acids: CASSLGLAGDTDTQYF. In nucleotides, the CDR3 is TGTGCCAGCAGCTTAGGTCTAGCGGGGGACACAGATACGCAGTATTTT.

The chain carries TRBV7-2 and TRBJ2-5, with 9 bases aligning to TRBD1. The CDR3 consists of 14 residues. Germline CDR1 is SGHTA and CDR2 is FQGNSA. Trimming at V came to 2 bases and at J to 7 bases, leaving 5 bases not matched to a gene. The CDR3 DNA reads TGTGCCAGCAGCTTAAAGGGACAGGGTCCGACCCAGTACTTC. Its translation: CASSLKGQGPTQYF.